Many counts were recorded for the clone carrying this TCR beta chain. Antigen: not known. The data belong to a study of CD8+CD57+ T cells in acquired aplastic anemia. As for the study in general: Sorted CD4+ and CD8+ cells gave an average of 3.2 ug of DNA. The study's findings and limits: Levels of CD8+ Simpson's diversity were not significantly distinct in patients versus controls. Researchers report that around 30 CD8+ CDR3 sequences appeared in both patients and controls.

Genomic DNA provided the template from which TCR beta VDJ and CDR3 profiles were obtained. TCRdb passed the reads through MiXCR, listing each CDR3 protein once. The sample yields roughly 300,000 distinct CDR3 sequences, 50% to 70% seen once. Sample: sorted CD4+, CD8+, or CD8+CD57+ T cells (not recorded which) from PBMCs. This clonotype originated in a human donor with severe aplastic anemia or a healthy control (not recorded which).

The CDR3 reads CAIRGRGGHPSDYNEQFF. CDR3 coding DNA: TGTGCCATCAGGGGTAGAGGGGGCCACCCGTCCGACTACAATGAGCAGTTCTTC. The rearrangement uses TRBV10-3 and TRBJ2-1, with TRBD1 identical over 7 bases. The V and J ends lost 6 bases and 3 bases, in that order; junction bases with no gene match: 17. The germline V gene has CDR1 ENHRY and CDR2 SYGVKD. The CDR3 has 18 residues.